A single T cell receptor (beta chain) is shown here with its context. No antigen is known for it. These data are taken from a study of cytomegalovirus exposure and HLA in healthy donors. Study-wide points: A classifier reportedly called cytomegalovirus status with high sensitivity and specificity.

Sequencing was performed with immunoSEQ multiplex PCR; in TCRdb, only in-frame clones are kept and a portion is missing. The repertoire holds about 140,000 clones, with approximately 87% as singletons. Germline-derived CDR1 and CDR2 are LNHDA and SQIVND (reference sequence). Unmatched junction bases numbered 8, after V lost 6 bases and J lost 0 bases. The CDR3 length is 17 residues. The V and J genes are TRBV19 and TRBJ1-5, with TRBD1 matching 10 bases. The sequence was obtained from a man aged 18 to 29 in good health and CMV-seronegative. Sequencing was performed on PBMCs. The CDR3 here is CASRSGQGTNSNQPQHF. CDR3 sequence (DNA): TGTGCCAGTAGGTCGGGACAGGGGACTAATAGCAATCAGCCCCAGCATTTT.